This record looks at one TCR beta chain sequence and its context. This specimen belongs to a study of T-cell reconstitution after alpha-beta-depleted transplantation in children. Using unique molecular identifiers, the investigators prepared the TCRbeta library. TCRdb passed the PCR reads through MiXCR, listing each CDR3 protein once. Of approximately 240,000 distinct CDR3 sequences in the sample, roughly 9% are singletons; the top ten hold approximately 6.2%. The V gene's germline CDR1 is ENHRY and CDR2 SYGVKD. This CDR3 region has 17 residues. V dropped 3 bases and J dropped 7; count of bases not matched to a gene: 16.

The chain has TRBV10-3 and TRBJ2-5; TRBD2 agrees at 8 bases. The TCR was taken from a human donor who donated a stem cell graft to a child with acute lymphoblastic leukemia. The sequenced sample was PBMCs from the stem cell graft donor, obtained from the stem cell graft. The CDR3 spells CAISEGGQRRGAGTQYF. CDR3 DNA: TGTGCCATCAGTGAAGGCGGACAAAGGCGGGGGGCCGGGACCCAGTACTTC.